What follows are 12 T cell receptor beta chains derived from one specimen sequenced in a study of T-cell memory formation after mild COVID-19. MiXCR, applied by TCRdb to the 5' RACE reads, yields one record per CDR3 protein. Of 300,000 to 400,000 distinct CDR3 sequences listed, over 13% are singletons. The sequencing sample was made of PBMCs or a T cell subset sorted from them (not recorded which). Receptors originate from a man younger than 30 who had mild COVID-19 (a few samples of this study predate the infection). Cell type and time point are not known.

In this sample, this clonotype turned up a few times. This rearrangement joins TRBV4-3 to TRBJ1-6; no clear D. The V end was cut by 5 bases, the J end by 3 bases, with 2 bases between. The CDR3 loop spans 12 amino acids. Germline CDR1 is LGHNA and CDR2 is YSLEER. As DNA, the CDR3 is TGCGCCAGCAGCAACTATAATTCACCCCTCCACTTT. Translating gives CASSNYNSPLHF.

This clonotype was observed many times. The gene calls are TRBV12-3 or TRBV12-4 and TRBJ1-2; 10 positions match TRBD1. The length of the CDR3 is 13 residues. V lost 6 bases, J lost 5 bases, and 3 bases stayed unmatched. CDR3 in DNA: TGTGCCAGCAGGCGGGACAGGGGATATGGCTACACCTTC. Amino acids: CASRRDRGYGYTF.

The V gene is TRBV12-3 or TRBV12-4, the J gene TRBJ2-5; 7 bases agree with TRBD2. This CDR3 is 19 amino acids long. The V gene end was trimmed by 0 bases and the J gene end by 5 bases; junction bases not matched to a gene: 18. Written as DNA, the CDR3 is TGTGCCAGCAGTTTAGCGTTAATGGCGGGGGTCGTCCAGCGGGAGACCCAGTACTTC. Protein: CASSLALMAGVVQRETQYF.

There are a few counts of this clonotype. V and J are TRBV5-1 and TRBJ2-2; TRBD1 matches at 9 bases. J lost 4 bases, V lost 3 bases, and 7 bases had no gene match. Germline V gene sequence: CDR1 SGHRS, CDR2 YFSETQ. The CDR3 is made up of 16 amino acids. In DNA form, the CDR3 reads TGCGCCAGCAGCTGGGGACAGGGCTTTTTCACCGGGGAGCTGTTTTTT. This translates into CASSWGQGFFTGELFF.

This clonotype was detected many times. The chain uses TRBV12-3 or TRBV12-4 and TRBJ2-1; D may be TRBD2 (6 bases). V was trimmed by 3 bases and J by 6 bases, leaving 12 bases between them. The CDR3 consists of 14 residues. The CDR3 loop is CASSLGGFFNEQFF. The CDR3 DNA is TGTGCCAGCAGTTTGGGGGGTTTTTTCAATGAGCAGTTCTTC.

J is TRBJ2-7 and V is TRBV5-1, with 9 bases identical to TRBD1. Per the germline V gene, CDR1 is SGHRS and CDR2 is YFSETQ. The CDR3 runs to 15 residues. Trimming cost V 4 bases and J 2 bases; bases outside gene matches: 7. CDR3 region: CASSPLGQGTYEQYV. The CDR3 DNA is TGCGCCAGCAGCCCCCTGGGACAGGGAACCTACGAGCAGTACGTC.

V and J are TRBV19 and TRBJ2-2; tentatively, D is TRBD1 or TRBD2 (6 bases each). The CDR3 extends over 16 amino acids. The V and J ends lost 4 bases and 4 bases respectively, with 16 bases between them. Germline V gives CDR1 LNHDA, CDR2 SQIVND (reference sequence). CDR3 bases: TGTGCCAGTAGTACAATCCTCAGGGGAGGCACCGGGGAGCTGTTTTTT. It codes for CASSTILRGGTGELFF.

This clonotype was seen more than once but under ten times. CDR3: CASSSNRLTAFF. CDR3 coding DNA: TGTGCCAGCAGCTCCAACCGATTGACAGCTTTCTTT. V and J are TRBV12-3 or TRBV12-4 and TRBJ1-1, with D unresolved. Trimming stripped 6 bases from V and 10 bases from J, with 15 bases between. The CDR3 loop spans 12 amino acids.

The chain couples TRBV6-2 or TRBV6-3 to TRBJ2-5; unclear D gene. The CDR3 length is 17 residues. Germline loops: CDR1 MNHEY, CDR2 SVGEGT. V lost 7 bases to trimming and J lost 1 base, with 22 bases between them. CDR3 amino acids: CASNGYWGIQFQETQYF. CDR3 DNA sequence: TGTGCCAGCAACGGGTATTGGGGTATCCAATTCCAAGAGACCCAGTACTTC.

A single count supports this clonotype. The V and J genes are TRBV6-5 and TRBJ2-1; D unclear. The germline CDR1 and CDR2 sequences are MNHEY and SVGAGI. The CDR3 is 15 residues long. Trimming took off 1 base at V and 8 bases at J, with 15 bases between the two ends. The CDR3 region is CASSYFYNQPHEQFF. CDR3 bases: TGTGCCAGCAGTTACTTCTACAACCAACCCCATGAGCAGTTCTTC.

V gene TRBV7-2 combines with J gene TRBJ2-5, with TRBD2 as a possible D gene (6 bases). Germline V gene data show CDR1 as SGHTA and CDR2 as FQGNSA. V was shortened by 6 bases and J by 4 bases, with 15 bases between the two germline ends. This CDR3 region has 14 residues. The CDR3 nucleotides read TGTGCCAGCAGTCCGCTGTTTAGCGGAGAGACCCAGTACTTC. Translating gives CASSPLFSGETQYF.

The chain couples TRBV18 to TRBJ2-3; D gene ambiguous. Trimming took off 6 bases at V and 4 bases at J, with 8 bases between the two ends. CDR3 length equals 12 residues. Germline lookup yields CDR1 KGHSH and CDR2 LQKENI. The CDR3 DNA reads as TGTGCCAGCTCGTCCACCCCAGATACGCAGTATTTT. Amino acids: CASSSTPDTQYF.